This T cell receptor (beta chain) was retrieved from a study of post-analysis software for immune sequencing data. The wider study: As for disease course, relapsing-remitting, secondary progressive and progressive-relapsing multiple sclerosis were all included. The study's findings and limits: Strong same-batch co-clustering of samples appeared with F measure clustering. The five TRBV segments detected at higher frequency in patients than in controls included TRBV5-6, TRBV5-1 and TRBV20-1. Diversity measured as normalized Chao1 was significantly lower in multiple sclerosis patients than in controls.

Concerning this clonotype: The antigen is unknown.

J gave up 3 bases and V 0 bases, and 7 bases lay outside the gene matches. The CDR3 spans 17 residues. Germline loops: CDR1 MGHRA, CDR2 YSYEKL. Included in the TCR beta cDNA libraries were unique molecular identifiers. When roughly 0.9 to 10 million T cells were used, they gave 500,000 or so cDNA molecules. TCRdb called the PCR reads again in MiXCR, with one record for every CDR3 protein. The sample lists under 900,000 distinct CDR3 sequences, under 70% occurring once. The sequencing input was blood. The J gene is TRBJ1-2, the V gene TRBV4-1, with 10 bases aligning to TRBD1. This clonotype was obtained from a girl between 10 and 17 years old with multiple sclerosis. CDR3 loop: CASSQDRQGAQDYGYTF. The CDR3 bases are TGCGCCAGCAGCCAAGACCGACAGGGGGCGCAGGACTATGGCTACACCTTC.